This T cell receptor beta chain was documented in a study of CD4 T cells in relation to SARS-CoV-2 and coronaviruses. About the research overall: Shared crossreactive spike epitopes were mapped to their HLA restriction.

This clone was observed a few times. What it binds is unknown. Unexposed donor CD4+ T cells date from about 2011-2018, before the COVID-19 pandemic. CD4+ T cells were isolated from the cells after 10 days of culture. Unexposed-donor CD4+ T cells were probed with SARS-CoV-2 S/N and four cold-coronavirus spikes, cells permitting. Sequencing used immunoSEQ multiplex PCR; TCRdb keeps in-frame clones, though not all of them. The data hold more than 25,000 clones, with over 75% observed a single time. Germline values: CDR1 SNHLY, CDR2 FYNNEI. The CDR3 sequence is 12 residues long. Trimming took 11 bases from V and 1 from J, leaving 12 bases between them.

The chain couples TRBV2 to TRBJ2-7; D unclear. The receptor's source is a human donor in good health. What was sequenced was CD4+ T cells from PBMCs, cultured in vitro. The CDR3 region is CALQGPSYEQYF. The CDR3 coding sequence is TGTGCCTTACAAGGACCTTCCTACGAGCAGTACTTC.